This T cell receptor beta chain was found in a study of blood T cell repertoires in COVID-19. Study in general: From the United States, Italy and Spain came samples of acute and convalescent COVID-19. Sample material is recorded as cDNA or gDNA derived from T cells, B-cell-depleted T cells, or PBMCs.

How the authors handled the data: Amplification from reference gene primers served as the basis for estimated nucleated cell counts. Here immunoSEQ multiplex PCR was the method, and the copy in TCRdb shows in-frame clones only, minus some. For V, J and clone size, that table is used; D and trimming come from the DNA. The data show roughly 99,000 clones, with around 90% seen just once and around 1.9% held by the top ten. Trimming at V came to 4 bases and at J to 2 bases, leaving 3 bases not matched to a gene. The CDR3 totals 15 residues. From germline, CDR1 is LGHNA and CDR2 YSLEER. This receptor was taken from a man aged 50 to 60 with COVID-19, enrolled during active disease. The sample comprised peripheral blood. The chain uses TRBV4-3 and TRBJ2-7; 12 positions match TRBD2. Here the CDR3 reads CASSPGLAGPYEQYF. The CDR3 coding sequence is TGCGCCAGCAGCCCAGGACTAGCGGGGCCCTACGAGCAGTACTTC.